This passage covers 7 T cell receptor beta chains from one sample sequenced in a study of preoperative IRX-2 immunotherapy in early breast cancer. Treatment described: preoperative locoregional IRX-2 cytokine immunotherapy. The repertoire was sequenced with immunoSEQ multiplex PCR; TCRdb's copy has only in-frame clones and lacks some. Of around 29,000 clones in the sample, roughly 90% were seen once. The sample was taken from a patient treated with IRX-2 immunotherapy. The receptors here all came from a human donor with breast cancer.

The chain carries TRBV5-4 and TRBJ2-1; 9 nucleotides align to TRBD1. Trimming took 5 bases from V and 8 from J; bases not matched to a gene: 2. This CDR3 region has 12 residues. Germline values: CDR1 SGHNT, CDR2 YYREEE (reference sequence). The DNA of the CDR3 is TGTGCCAGCAGTCGGACAGGGGATGAGCAGTTCTTC. This codes for CASSRTGDEQFF.

The chain combines TRBV6-1 with TRBJ1-5; TRBD1 might be the D (6 bases). Looked up from germline, CDR1 is MNHNS and CDR2 is SASEGT. The germline V and J ends were trimmed by 4 bases and 4 bases, with 8 bases remaining between them. The CDR3 is made up of 13 amino acids. The CDR3 region is CASSVDRNQPQHF. The DNA of the CDR3 is TGTGCCAGCAGTGTCGACAGGAATCAGCCCCAGCATTTT.

This sequence joins TRBV11-2 and TRBJ2-7; 9 bases are shared with TRBD2. Germline V CDR1 and CDR2: SGHAT, FQNNGV. Unmatched junction bases numbered 3, after V lost 1 base and J lost 2 bases. This CDR3 contains 15 residues. In DNA, the CDR3 is TGTGCCAGCAGCTTAGCGGTAGCGGGGGCCTACGAGCAGTACTTC. Its translation is CASSLAVAGAYEQYF.

This clone turned up a few times. This chain joins TRBV9 and TRBJ1-1, with D unresolved. Per the germline V gene, CDR1 is SGDLS and CDR2 is YYNGEE. This CDR3 has 15 amino acids. With 4 bases removed from V and 6 bases from J, the gap between germline ends came to 19 bases. The CDR3 region has the DNA TGTGCCAGCAGCCCTCTCCATTGGGGAGGGTCTGAAGCTTTCTTT. Translation gives CASSPLHWGGSEAFF.

This chain joins TRBV5-4 and TRBJ2-1, with 15 bases fitting TRBD2. The CDR3 has 18 residues. After removal of 3 bases from V and 0 bases from J, the junction contained 4 bases not matched to a gene. Germline V gene data show CDR1 as SGHNT and CDR2 as YYREEE (reference sequence). CDR3 in amino acids: CASSSGTSGGPSYNEQFF. In DNA form, the CDR3 reads TGTGCCAGCAGCTCTGGGACTAGCGGGGGGCCCTCCTACAATGAGCAGTTCTTC. Combining the CDR3 with reference TRBV5-4 and TRBJ2-1 gives the whole variable domain ETGVTQSPTHLIKTRGQQVTLRCSSQSGHNTVSWYQQALGQGPQFIFQYYREEENGRGNFPPRFSGLQFPNYSSELNVNALELDDSALYLCASSSGTSGGPSYNEQFFGPGTRLTVL.

CDR3: CASSQAGGETQYF. CDR3 sequence (DNA): TGTGCCAGCAGCCAAGCGGGAGGGGAGACCCAGTACTTC. The chain combines TRBV25-1 with TRBJ2-5; 10 nucleotides match TRBD2. The CDR3 covers 13 residues. Germline CDR1 MGHDK, CDR2 SYGVNS. J gave up 5 bases and V 6 bases, and 3 bases lay outside the gene matches.

The chain has TRBV28 and TRBJ1-2, with 8 bases fitting TRBD1. The trim removed 2 bases at V and 4 bases at J, leaving 3 bases unmatched. Per the germline V gene, CDR1 is MDHEN and CDR2 is SYDVKM. The CDR3 is 14 amino acids. The CDR3 DNA follows: TGTGCCAGCAGTTTAGGACAGGGTGTCTATGGCTACACCTTC. As protein: CASSLGQGVYGYTF.